Detailed here is one T cell receptor (beta chain). Antigen: not known. In the PCR, 60 Vbeta and 13 Jbeta primers were used. Sequenced by immunoSEQ multiplex PCR; TCRdb stores in-frame clones only, minus some. The listing contains 40,000 to 60,000 clones. The CDR3 contains 14 residues. Per the germline V gene, CDR1 is MRHNA and CDR2 is SNTAGT. V lost 4 bases and J 6 bases, leaving 13 bases between the germline ends. These data are taken from a study of cytomegalovirus exposure and HLA in healthy donors. Notes on the study in general: DRB1 had the most TCR associations and HLA-C the fewest, a later analysis found, with rates varying by HLA locus. TCR beta chain V- and J-gene trimming was linked, in a later analysis, to a missense variant in DCLRE1C. Cytomegalovirus status was reportedly diagnosed by the classifier with high specificity and sensitivity.

The genes are TRBV6-4 and TRBJ1-5; TRBD1 might be the D (6 bases). The receptor's source is a man aged 40-49 years in good health and CMV-seropositive. The material sequenced was PBMCs. This chain's CDR3 is CASSASIGGQPQHF. CDR3 DNA sequence: TGTGCCAGCAGTGCCTCGATAGGGGGTCAGCCCCAGCATTTT.